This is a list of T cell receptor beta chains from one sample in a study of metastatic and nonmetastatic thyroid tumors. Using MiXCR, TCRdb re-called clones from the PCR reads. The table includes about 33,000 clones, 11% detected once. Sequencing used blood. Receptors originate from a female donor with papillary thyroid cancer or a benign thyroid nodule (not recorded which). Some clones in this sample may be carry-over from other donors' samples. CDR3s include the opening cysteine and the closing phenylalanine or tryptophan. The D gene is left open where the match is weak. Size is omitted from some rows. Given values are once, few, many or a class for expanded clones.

CDR3aa: CASSWDRVNTEAFF; CDR3nt: TGTGCCAGCAGCTGGGACAGGGTAAACACTGAAGCTTTCTTT; v_gene: TRBV5-6; d_gene: TRBD1; abundance: many; j_gene: TRBJ1-1; len: 14
CDR3aa: CASSPTGGANVLTF; CDR3nt: TGTGCCAGCAGCCCCACGGGTGGGGCCAACGTCCTGACTTTC; v_gene: TRBV7-6; d_gene: NA; abundance: many; j_gene: TRBJ2-6; len: 14
CDR3aa: CASSLVPGTGGQAKNIQYF; CDR3nt: TGTGCCAGCAGCTTAGTCCCCGGGACAGGGGGCCAGGCCAAAAACATTCAGTACTTC; v_gene: TRBV11-2; d_gene: TRBD1; abundance: many; j_gene: TRBJ2-4; len: 19
CDR3aa: CASSINPGTVSGNTIYF; CDR3nt: TGTGCCAGCAGTATAAACCCCGGGACAGTTAGTGGAAACACCATATATTTT; v_gene: TRBV28; d_gene: TRBD1; abundance: many; j_gene: TRBJ1-3; len: 17
CDR3aa: CASSENRGGTDTQYF; CDR3nt: TGTGCCAGCAGTGAAAACAGGGGCGGGACAGATACGCAGTATTTT; v_gene: TRBV2; d_gene: TRBD1; abundance: many; j_gene: TRBJ2-3; len: 15
CDR3aa: CASRTGRGNQPQHF; CDR3nt: TGTGCCAGCCGGACAGGGCGAGGCAATCAGCCCCAGCATTTT; v_gene: TRBV19; d_gene: TRBD1; abundance: many; j_gene: TRBJ1-5; len: 14
CDR3aa: CASSEYRGSSGNTIYF; CDR3nt: TGTGCCAGCAGTGAATATAGGGGGTCAAGTGGAAACACCATATATTTT; v_gene: TRBV2; d_gene: NA; abundance: NA; j_gene: TRBJ1-3; len: 16
CDR3aa: CASSLGQQIYGYTF; CDR3nt: TGTGCCAGCAGTTTGGGACAGCAAATCTATGGCTACACCTTC; v_gene: TRBV6-1; d_gene: TRBD1; abundance: many; j_gene: TRBJ1-2; len: 14
CDR3aa: CASRSETDTQYF; CDR3nt: TGTGCCAGCAGGTCAGAGACAGATACGCAGTATTTT; v_gene: TRBV6-1; d_gene: NA; abundance: many; j_gene: TRBJ2-3; len: 12
CDR3aa: CASSLPSITSPLHF; CDR3nt: TGTGCCAGCAGCCTCCCCAGTATTACTTCACCCCTCCACTTT; v_gene: TRBV27; d_gene: NA; abundance: many; j_gene: TRBJ1-6; len: 14
CDR3aa: CASSAGTSGVETQYF; CDR3nt: TGTGCCAGCAGCGCTGGGACTAGCGGAGTGGAGACCCAGTACTTC; v_gene: TRBV9; d_gene: TRBD2; abundance: many; j_gene: TRBJ2-5; len: 15
CDR3aa: CASSRGTINEKLFF; CDR3nt: TGTGCCAGCAGTAGGGGGACCATTAATGAAAAACTGTTTTTT; v_gene: TRBV6-1; d_gene: NA; abundance: few; j_gene: TRBJ1-4; len: 14
CDR3aa: CASSPPGLYEQYF; CDR3nt: TGTGCCAGCAGTCCTCCAGGGCTATACGAGCAGTACTTC; v_gene: TRBV6-1; d_gene: NA; abundance: few; j_gene: TRBJ2-7; len: 13
CDR3aa: CASSLNRGSYGYTF; CDR3nt: TGTGCCAGTAGTCTCAACCGGGGCTCCTATGGCTACACCTTC; v_gene: TRBV19; d_gene: NA; abundance: few; j_gene: TRBJ1-2; len: 14
CDR3aa: CSAGTSGRRGGDTQYF; CDR3nt: TGCAGTGCCGGGACTAGCGGGAGAAGGGGTGGAGATACGCAGTATTTT; v_gene: TRBV20-1; d_gene: TRBD2; abundance: many; j_gene: TRBJ2-3; len: 16
CDR3aa: CGSSLEMNTEAFF; CDR3nt: TGTGGCAGCAGCCTGGAAATGAACACTGAAGCTTTCTTT; v_gene: TRBV6-1; d_gene: NA; abundance: NA; j_gene: TRBJ1-1; len: 13
CDR3aa: CATSAVGQGALDGYTF; CDR3nt: TGTGCCACCAGTGCCGTGGGACAGGGGGCCCTGGACGGCTACACCTTC; v_gene: TRBV24-1; d_gene: TRBD1; abundance: many; j_gene: TRBJ1-2; len: 16
CDR3aa: CASTIPLAGETQYF; CDR3nt: TGTGCCAGCACCATACCACTGGCGGGAGAGACCCAGTACTTC; v_gene: TRBV12-3/TRBV12-4; d_gene: NA; abundance: many; j_gene: TRBJ2-5; len: 14
CDR3aa: CASNRQGNEQFF; CDR3nt: TGTGCCAGCAACCGCCAGGGGAATGAGCAGTTCTTC; v_gene: TRBV12-3/TRBV12-4; d_gene: NA; abundance: many; j_gene: TRBJ2-1; len: 12
CDR3aa: CATAPARVSFSTDTQYF; CDR3nt: TGTGCCACCGCTCCCGCCCGGGTCTCTTTTAGCACAGATACGCAGTATTTT; v_gene: TRBV24-1; d_gene: NA; abundance: many; j_gene: TRBJ2-3; len: 17
CDR3aa: CASSQAAADNEQFF; CDR3nt: TGTGCCAGCAGCCAGGCTGCGGCAGACAATGAGCAGTTCTTC; v_gene: TRBV4-2; d_gene: NA; abundance: many; j_gene: TRBJ2-1; len: 14
CDR3aa: CASRGGSGNSPLHF; CDR3nt: TGTGCCAGCCGAGGGGGATCGGGAAATTCACCCCTCCACTTT; v_gene: TRBV13; d_gene: NA; abundance: many; j_gene: TRBJ1-6; len: 14
CDR3aa: CASSATGFVRNEQFF; CDR3nt: TGTGCCAGCAGCGCAACAGGGTTCGTAAGAAATGAGCAGTTCTTC; v_gene: TRBV9; d_gene: NA; abundance: many; j_gene: TRBJ2-1; len: 15